The 22 T cell receptor beta chains reported below all come from one sample, sequenced in a study of early T cells in non-severe SARS-CoV-2 infection. TCRdb processed the 5' RACE reads anew with MiXCR; each CDR3 protein has one entry. Among fewer than 35,000 distinct CDR3 sequences listed, 4.5% to 7% were seen once. The sample consisted of whole blood. These TCRs come from an adult who was a healthcare worker with PCR-confirmed SARS-CoV-2 infection or an uninfected control (not recorded which).

The sample holds many counts of this clonotype. The genes are TRBV15 and TRBJ2-3; 10 bases align to TRBD1. Per germline, CDR1 LNHNV and CDR2 YYDKDF (reference sequence). V was pared by 8 bases and J by 5 bases, with 4 bases of the junction left unmatched. The CDR3 runs 13 residues. Here the CDR3 reads CATGTGAVDTQYF. The CDR3 DNA reads as TGTGCCACCGGGACAGGGGCCGTAGATACGCAGTATTTT.

This clonotype was counted only a few times. This chain connects TRBV11-2 to TRBJ2-6; tentatively, D is TRBD2 (6 bases). V lost 5 bases, J lost 12 bases, and 11 bases lay in between. CDR3 length: 12 amino acids. Per the germline V gene, CDR1 is SGHAT and CDR2 is FQNNGV. In DNA form, the CDR3 reads TGTGCCAGCAGCCTGGAGGGCAGCGTCCTGACTTTC. Translating it yields CASSLEGSVLTF.

This clonotype appeared many times. V is TRBV7-9 and J is TRBJ1-4; no reliable D call. Germline V gene lookup returns CDR1 SEHNR and CDR2 FQNEAQ (reference sequence). This CDR3 is 16 amino acids long. The V and J ends lost 4 bases and 0 bases respectively, with 12 bases between them. CDR3 DNA: TGTGCCAGCAGCTACGGGCCATTTGCAACTAATGAAAAACTGTTTTTT. Protein: CASSYGPFATNEKLFF.

There are many counts of this clonotype. This chain connects TRBV5-4 to TRBJ2-5; 13 positions match TRBD2. The CDR3 runs 18 residues. J was trimmed by 0 bases and V by 0 bases; bases with no gene match: 5. Germline lookup yields CDR1 SGHNT and CDR2 YYREEE (reference sequence). This CDR3 reads CASSLGLAGGTYQETQYF. CDR3 bases: TGTGCCAGCAGCTTGGGACTAGCGGGAGGAACGTACCAAGAGACCCAGTACTTC.

This clonotype was seen a handful of times. The chain recombines TRBV28 with TRBJ1-3, with unresolved D. CDR3 size: 11 residues. Germline lookup yields CDR1 MDHEN and CDR2 SYDVKM. Trimming cost V 2 bases and J 8 bases, with 4 bases left between them. The CDR3 is CASSLDYTIYF. The CDR3 coding sequence is TGTGCCAGCAGTTTAGACTACACCATATATTTT.

There are many counts of this clonotype. J is TRBJ2-3 and V is TRBV5-5; weak D call: TRBD1 (6 bases). Trimming shortened V by 1 base and J by 2 bases, and 14 bases separated the two germline ends. Germline CDR1 is SGHKS and CDR2 is YYEKEE (reference sequence). The CDR3 sequence is 16 residues long. CDR3 in amino acids: CASSLPEGDLTDTQYF. CDR3 coding DNA: TGTGCCAGCAGCTTGCCCGAGGGGGACCTCACAGATACGCAGTATTTT.

V gene TRBV28 combines with J gene TRBJ2-7; 10 positions match TRBD2. Germline CDR1 MDHEN, CDR2 SYDVKM. J gave up 7 bases and V 2 bases, and 14 bases lay outside the gene matches. The CDR3 has 17 residues. CDR3 sequence reads: CASSLPSGRANLGEQYF. The CDR3 bases are TGTGCCAGCAGTTTACCCAGCGGGAGGGCCAATTTGGGGGAGCAGTACTTC.

In regard to this clonotype: A clone one base away is much larger, so this may be a read error. The chain employs TRBV28 and TRBJ2-1; TRBD1 is a possible D gene (5 bases). Germline-derived CDR1 and CDR2 are MDHEN and SYDVKM. The CDR3 is 15 residues long. Trimming removed 11 bases at V and 5 bases at J, with 22 bases between. The CDR3 protein is CACTRTSGSDNEQFF. Here the CDR3 DNA reads TGTGCCTGCACCCGAACCTCAGGGTCCGACAATGAGCAGTTCTTC.

The sample holds many counts of this clonotype. The chain employs TRBV7-8 and TRBJ2-4, with TRBD2 matching over 11 bases. V was clipped by 5 bases and J by 6 bases; unmatched bases: 9. Germline loops: CDR1 SGHVS, CDR2 FQNEAQ. This CDR3 contains 16 residues. Written as DNA, the CDR3 is TGTGCCAGCAGCGTAATTAGCGGGAGGGCCGGAAACATTCAGTACTTC. It codes for CASSVISGRAGNIQYF.

This clonotype was counted a few times. The rearrangement joins TRBV11-2 to TRBJ1-2, with D perhaps matching TRBD1 (5 bases). V was shortened by 5 bases and J by 6 bases, with 22 bases between the two germline ends. The CDR3 consists of 16 residues. In germline, CDR1 is SGHAT, CDR2 FQNNGV. In DNA form, the CDR3 reads TGTGCCAGCAGCCACCTCCGGGACCCCGGGGACCATGGCTACACCTTC. Its protein is CASSHLRDPGDHGYTF.

This clonotype occurred many times. This rearrangement joins TRBV3-1 to TRBJ2-2; D not certain. From germline, CDR1 is LGHDT and CDR2 YNNKEL (reference sequence). Trimming left V 1 base short and J 5 bases short, with 8 bases between. This CDR3 contains 14 residues. The CDR3 spells CASSQGGATGELFF. In DNA form, the CDR3 reads TGTGCCAGCAGCCAAGGAGGTGCGACCGGGGAGCTGTTTTTT.

The sample holds a few counts of this clonotype. This sequence joins TRBV2 and TRBJ2-2, with TRBD2 identical over 13 bases. V was pared by 6 bases and J by 1 base, with 17 bases of the junction left unmatched. Germline-derived CDR1 and CDR2 are SNHLY and FYNNEI. CDR3 length equals 21 residues. CDR3 sequence reads: CASRKGLAGLIGAKNTGELFF. CDR3 in DNA: TGTGCCAGCAGGAAGGGACTAGCGGGATTAATAGGGGCTAAGAACACCGGGGAGCTGTTTTTT. Full variable domain (outside the CDR3, taken from reference TRBV2 and TRBJ2-2): EPEVTQTPSHQVTQMGQEVILRCVPISNHLYFYWYRQILGQKVEFLVSFYNNEISEKSEIFDDQFSVERPDGSNFTLKIRSTKLEDSAMYFCASRKGLAGLIGAKNTGELFFGEGSRLTVL.

The chain joins TRBV28 to TRBJ2-1, with D possibly being TRBD1 or TRBD2 (6 bases each). V was pared by 2 bases and J by 8 bases, with 16 bases between. Germline CDR1 MDHEN, CDR2 SYDVKM. CDR3 length: 15 amino acids. DNA of the CDR3: TGTGCCAGCAGTTTAAGCGGCAGGGGAGGCGATGAGCAGTTCTTC. Amino acid sequence: CASSLSGRGGDEQFF.

The CDR3 region is CASSFNWGSYEQYF. In nucleotides, the CDR3 is TGTGCCAGCAGCTTTAATTGGGGTTCCTACGAGCAGTACTTC. The rearrangement uses TRBV7-9 and TRBJ2-7; no clear D gene. This CDR3 has 14 amino acids. Germline V gene data show CDR1 as SEHNR and CDR2 as FQNEAQ (reference sequence). V was trimmed by 3 bases and J by 1 base, leaving 10 bases between them.

This clonotype was observed many times. V and J are TRBV5-1 and TRBJ2-1; D tentatively reads TRBD1 or TRBD2 (5 bases each). The CDR3 runs to 16 residues. V was pared by 4 bases and J by 3 bases, with 17 bases between. Per germline, CDR1 SGHRS and CDR2 YFSETQ. The CDR3 DNA reads TGCGCCAGCAGCCCGGACCCGGTGGGGGTCTACAATGAGCAGTTCTTC. Its protein product is CASSPDPVGVYNEQFF.

This clonotype appeared a few times. This chain connects TRBV24-1 to TRBJ1-5, with unresolved D. Per the germline V gene, CDR1 is KGHDR and CDR2 is SFDVKD. The CDR3 extends over 14 amino acids. The V and J ends lost 1 base and 4 bases respectively, with 7 bases between them. The CDR3 is CATSDFASNQPQHF. The CDR3 DNA is TGTGCCACCAGTGATTTCGCCTCAAATCAGCCCCAGCATTTT.

The table lists this clonotype with many counts. The rearrangement joins TRBV30 to TRBJ2-3; D not certain. The CDR3 sequence is 15 residues long. V was pared by 0 bases and J by 2 bases, with 12 bases between. The germline V gene has CDR1 GTSNPN and CDR2 SVGIG (reference sequence). The CDR3 nucleotides are TGTGCCTGGAGTGTTAGGCAGCCCTCCACAGATACGCAGTATTTT. Its translation is CAWSVRQPSTDTQYF.

This clonotype appeared many times. J is TRBJ2-5 and V is TRBV5-4; no clear D. The CDR3 runs 14 residues. Trimming pared 4 bases from V and 2 bases from J, leaving 12 bases between. Per germline, CDR1 SGHNT and CDR2 YYREEE (reference sequence). CDR3 sequence reads: CASSPLASQETQYF. For the CDR3, the DNA is TGTGCCAGCAGCCCACTGGCCAGTCAAGAGACCCAGTACTTC.

This clonotype was picked up a small number of times. This chain connects TRBV28 to TRBJ1-6; possibly TRBD1 for D (5 bases). The CDR3 totals 16 residues. The germline V and J ends were trimmed by 5 bases and 8 bases, with 19 bases remaining between them. Germline CDR1 reads MDHEN; CDR2 reads SYDVKM. The CDR3 region is CASSPWLLGGDSPLHF. The CDR3 region has the DNA TGTGCCAGCAGTCCCTGGTTATTGGGAGGGGATTCACCCCTCCACTTT.

This clonotype was recorded many times. V gene TRBV5-1 combines with J gene TRBJ2-4; 9 bases align to TRBD1. J was trimmed by 3 bases and V by 4 bases; bases with no gene match: 5. Germline CDR1 is SGHRS and CDR2 is YFSETQ. The CDR3 totals 15 residues. The DNA for the CDR3 is TGCGCCAGCAGCACGGGACAGGGAGACAAAAACATTCAGTACTTC. Translating gives CASSTGQGDKNIQYF.

The V call is TRBV11-2, the J call TRBJ1-5; D is perhaps TRBD1 (6 bases). The length of the CDR3 is 13 residues. Trimming took 5 bases from V and 7 from J, leaving 12 bases between them. Germline V gene lookup returns CDR1 SGHAT and CDR2 FQNNGV. CDR3: CASSLNRDQPQHF. The CDR3 DNA is TGTGCCAGCAGCCTCAACAGGGACCAGCCCCAGCATTTT.

Many counts were recorded for this clonotype. V is TRBV20-1 and J is TRBJ2-7; D is possibly TRBD2 (6 bases). Germline lookup yields CDR1 DFQATT and CDR2 SNEGSKA (reference sequence). Deletions cut 5 bases from V and 0 bases from J, with 26 bases between. The CDR3 covers 18 residues. DNA of the CDR3: TGCAGTGCTGGCCCGCTGGTGGCACTCTTGGGGGGCTCCTACGAGCAGTACTTC. This sequence encodes CSAGPLVALLGGSYEQYF.